This T cell receptor beta chain derives from a study of human T cells and chemical hapten exposure. Each CDR3 protein is one row after TCRdb ran MiXCR on the RACE reads. The sample has around 95,000 distinct CDR3 sequences; 11% are singletons. With regard to this clonotype: Its antigen is currently unknown.

CDR1 and CDR2 (germline): SNHLY, FYNNEI. The CDR3 runs to 15 residues. The trim removed 7 bases at V and 5 bases at J, leaving 8 bases unmatched. General study results and limits: Each of the donors had alopecia, so their immune responses may not resemble those of healthy people.

Sample time point: pre-sensitization, week 0. Treatment reported: therapeutic diphenylcyclopropenone sensitization with weekly scalp DPC. The sample was whole blood, taken in connection with sensitization to the hapten diphenylcyclopropenone (DPC). The TCR sequence derives from a woman in her sixties or seventies with alopecia areata. Some clones in this sample may be carry-over from other donors' samples. The gene calls are TRBV2 and TRBJ2-5; 12 bases agree with TRBD1. This chain's CDR3 is CASTLGTGGTETQYF. The CDR3 region has the DNA TGTGCCAGCACTTTGGGGACAGGGGGCACGGAGACCCAGTACTTC.